Below, one T cell receptor beta chain is given with its context. The same CDR3 is also encoded by other DNA sequences in this sample. This entry comes from a study of blood T cell repertoires in COVID-19. Overall study context: The United States, Italy and Spain supplied acute and convalescent COVID-19 samples. PBMCs, B-cell-depleted T cells, or T cells provided the cDNA or gDNA that made up the material.

Authors' data handling: For nucleated cells, counts were estimated from reference gene primer amplification. Clones were read by immunoSEQ multiplex PCR, and TCRdb kept only the in-frame ones, dropping some. D and trimming were read from the DNA, whereas the V and J calls and clone size are those reported in that table. The sample holds roughly 400,000 clones, more than 80% seen once. The CDR3 runs to 14 residues. After removal of 3 bases from V and 7 bases from J, the junction contained 0 bases not matched to a gene. Germline V lookup: CDR1 KGHSH, CDR2 LQKENI. The chain employs TRBV18 and TRBJ1-6; 10 nucleotides match TRBD1. The clonotype was recovered from a man aged 30-40 years who had recovered from COVID-19. Sequenced input: PBMCs or T cells enriched from blood (not recorded which). CDR3 amino acids: CASSPGQGNSPLHF. DNA of the CDR3: TGTGCCAGCTCACCGGGACAGGGGAATTCACCCCTCCACTTT.